The rows below give T cell receptor beta chains drawn from one sample of a study of T cell responses to AZD1222 COVID-19 vaccine. TCRdb's table, derived via immunoSEQ multiplex PCR, lists solely in-frame clones and lacks some. The data show roughly 100,000 clones, less than 95% seen once. Sequencing was performed on peripheral blood, taken on day 0 of AZD1222 vaccination. These receptors were obtained from an adult in good health. The CDR3 runs from the conserved cysteine through the conserved F or W. Fields, in order: V gene, J gene, D gene, clone size, CDR3 protein, CDR3 DNA. A D gene is named only where the DNA matches it firmly. Clone size appears in some rows only: once, few, many, or a class for an expanded clone.

>TRBV7-2|TRBJ1-2|.|.
CAGGGGGNYGYTF
TGTGCCGGGGGCGGGGGAGGAAACTATGGCTACACCTTC
>TRBV7-8|TRBJ2-2|.|.
CASSSSLTGELFF
TGTGCCAGCAGCTCCAGTCTGACCGGGGAGCTGTTTTTT
>TRBV10-3|TRBJ2-3|.|.
CAISEWTDTQYF
TGTGCCATCAGTGAGTGGACAGATACGCAGTATTTT
>TRBV7-2|TRBJ1-5|.|.
CASSLRRGVNQPQHF
TGTGCCAGCAGCCTCAGGAGAGGGGTCAATCAGCCCCAGCATTTT
>TRBV4-2|TRBJ2-1|TRBD1|.
CASSQAHTGGVEQFF
TGTGCCAGCAGCCAAGCCCACACAGGGGGCGTTGAGCAGTTCTTC
>TRBV5-4|TRBJ2-5|.|.
CASSSTGFRETQYF
TGTGCCAGCAGCAGTACAGGGTTTAGGGAGACCCAGTACTTC
>TRBV7-9|TRBJ1-2|.|.
CASSLIIDLGYTF
TGTGCCAGCAGCCTTATAATAGATCTGGGCTACACCTTC
>TRBV7-9|TRBJ1-1|.|.
CASSVIVGEEAFF
TGTGCCAGCAGCGTAATAGTAGGGGAGGAAGCTTTCTTT
>TRBV5-5|TRBJ2-1|TRBD2|.
CASSLTGGGYNEQFF
TGTGCCAGCAGCTTGACGGGCGGGGGATACAATGAGCAGTTCTTC
>TRBV27|TRBJ1-6|.|once
CASSMYRANSPLHF
TGTGCCAGCAGTATGTACAGGGCTAATTCACCCCTCCACTTT
>TRBV7-9|TRBJ2-7|.|.
CASSYARQVTYEQYF
TGTGCCAGCAGCTACGCCCGACAGGTGACCTACGAGCAGTACTTC
>TRBV3-1/TRBV3-2|TRBJ1-1|.|.
CASSQGGVAFF
TGTGCCAGCAGCCAAGGAGGTGTAGCTTTCTTT
>TRBV28|TRBJ1-4|TRBD1|.
CASSRDRGRNEKLFF
TGTGCCAGCAGCCGGGACAGGGGGCGAAATGAAAAACTGTTTTTT
>TRBV4-2|TRBJ1-2|TRBD1|few
CASSPPGTGLGYTF
TGTGCCAGCAGCCCGCCCGGGACAGGGTTGGGCTACACCTTC
>TRBV29-1|TRBJ2-2|.|.
CSVGGTTGELFF
TGCAGCGTGGGGGGCACTACCGGGGAGCTGTTTTTT
>TRBV21-1|TRBJ1-1|.|.
CASSPGQTEAFF
TGTGCCAGCAGCCCCGGACAGACCGAAGCTTTCTTT
>TRBV19|TRBJ1-1|.|.
CASSRDPGGTEAFF
TGTGCCAGTAGTCGGGACCCTGGGGGCACTGAAGCTTTCTTT
>TRBV15|TRBJ1-2|.|once
CATSRYEGVYTF
TGTGCCACCAGCAGATATGAGGGGGTCTACACCTTC
>TRBV7-2|TRBJ1-6|.|.
CASSSGQDTSPLHF
TGTGCCAGCAGCTCAGGGCAGGACACTTCACCCCTCCACTTT
>TRBV5-8|TRBJ2-4|TRBD1|.
CASSFIGTGRIQYF
TGTGCCAGCAGCTTTATAGGGACAGGGCGCATTCAGTACTTC
>TRBV6-1|TRBJ1-5|TRBD1|few
CASSEGPRGRGNQPQHF
TGTGCCAGCAGTGAAGGTCCAAGGGGGCGCGGTAATCAGCCCCAGCATTTT
>TRBV9|TRBJ1-3|.|.
CASSTPGDVSGNTIYF
TGTGCCAGCAGCACCCCAGGGGATGTTTCTGGAAACACCATATATTTT
>TRBV7-9|TRBJ1-2|.|.
CASSFPGGQVGKYGYTF
TGTGCCAGCAGCTTCCCAGGAGGGCAGGTTGGCAAATATGGCTACACCTTC
>TRBV7-3|TRBJ2-3|.|.
CASSYSGTSTDTQYF
TGTGCCAGCAGCTACTCCGGGACTAGCACAGATACGCAGTATTTT
>TRBV28|TRBJ1-1|TRBD1|.
CASSGGGANTEAFF
TGTGCCAGCAGTGGAGGGGGCGCGAACACTGAAGCTTTCTTT
>TRBV5-5|TRBJ1-2|TRBD1|.
CASSPTGYGYTF
TGTGCCAGCAGCCCGACAGGGTACGGCTACACCTTC
>TRBV15|TRBJ1-4|TRBD1|.
CATTLDRAGEKLFF
TGTGCCACCACCCTGGACAGGGCAGGGGAAAAACTGTTTTTT
>TRBV7-3|TRBJ2-1|TRBD2|.
CASSLGSGGSHNEQFF
TGTGCCAGCAGCTTAGGTAGCGGGGGGAGCCACAATGAGCAGTTCTTC
>TRBV6-5|TRBJ2-7|TRBD2|.
CASSAREGDHHEQYF
TGTGCCAGCAGCGCCAGGGAGGGAGACCATCACGAGCAGTACTTC
>TRBV19|TRBJ1-5|.|few
CASRTVSSANQPQHF
TGTGCCAGTAGGACAGTATCATCGGCGAATCAGCCCCAGCATTTT
>TRBV12-3/TRBV12-4|TRBJ1-6|.|.
CASSLGHNSPLHF
TGTGCCAGCAGTTTAGGACACAATTCACCCCTCCACTTT
>TRBV6-5|TRBJ2-5|TRBD2|.
CASRAGAPHQETQYF
TGTGCCAGCAGAGCGGGAGCCCCCCACCAAGAGACCCAGTACTTC
>TRBV7-3|TRBJ2-7|.|once
CASSLILAGEQYF
TGTGCCAGCAGCTTAATACTGGCTGGGGAGCAGTACTTC
>TRBV28|TRBJ1-4|.|few
CASSFDRSATNEKLFF
TGTGCCAGCAGTTTTGATAGAAGTGCAACTAATGAAAAACTGTTTTTT
>TRBV28|TRBJ1-1|.|few
CASSLQTEAFF
TGTGCCAGCAGTTTACAGACTGAAGCTTTCTTT
>TRBV7-8|TRBJ1-6|TRBD1|.
CASRQGGADSPLHF
TGTGCCAGCAGACAAGGGGGCGCAGATTCACCCCTCCACTTT
>TRBV10-2|TRBJ1-6|.|.
CASRFLREEGNSPLHF
TGCGCCAGCAGGTTCCTCCGGGAAGAGGGGAATTCACCCCTCCACTTT
>TRBV5-4|TRBJ2-7|TRBD2|.
CASSPGLAVYEQYF
TGTGCCAGCAGCCCCGGACTAGCGGTCTACGAGCAGTACTTC